The present entry profiles one T cell receptor (beta chain) with its context. Antigen specificity is unknown. The data were obtained in a study of shared clonotypes between healthy human individuals. General study points: The four-donor shared clonotypes exceeded non-shared clonotypes in generation probability, with non-shared ones scoring lower.

Selected positively for CCR7 and CD45RO-negative, naive CD8 cells excluded terminally differentiated effector memory CD45RA+ cells. The healthy adult donors were HIV-negative and reported no recent acute infections or vaccinations. CDR1 is SGHNT and CDR2 is YYREEE in the germline V gene (reference sequence). The CDR3 runs to 14 residues. V was clipped by 4 bases and J by 2 bases; unmatched bases: 3. Every immunoSEQ plate was one replicate of a subset's evenly spread DNA. Each replicate PCR on the sorted subsets used 200 to 250 ng DNA (about 30,000 T cell genomes). Sequencing used immunoSEQ multiplex PCR; TCRdb keeps in-frame clones, though not all of them. The sample has around 580,000 clones, about 98% seen once.

The specimen was naive CD8+ T cells sorted from blood. This chain connects TRBV5-4 to TRBJ2-3; 8 nucleotides match TRBD1. This TCR derives from a man in his thirties or forties in good health. Here the CDR3 DNA reads TGTGCCAGCAGCCGGACAGGGAACACAGATACGCAGTATTTT. Translation: CASSRTGNTDTQYF.